The text below deals with one TCR beta chain. It has no known antigen specificity. No base quality values were provided; no much bigger clone lies one nucleotide off. These data are taken from a study of blood T cell repertoires in COVID-19 (dated by TCRdb to 2019 to 2021). Turning to the overall study: Collaborator samples came from the United States, Italy and Spain and covered acute and convalescent phases of COVID-19. The material from the prospective study consisted of cDNA or gDNA derived from T cells, B-cell-depleted T cells, or PBMCs. The dataset comprised deeply sampled blood TCRbeta repertoires from subjects exposed to, actively infected with, or recovered from COVID-19. The repertoires were made available in a free public database intended to serve as a resource for research on the immune response to SARS-CoV-2. Samples were obtained from the ongoing ImmuneRACE study (first 160 participants) and from about 1,300 subjects provided by 6 global collaborators. Nearly every sample came with metadata listing a de-identified subject ID, COVID-19 status, age in years and sex. HLA class I and class II types, where available, came from metadata supplied by the sample provider rather than from assay-based typing.

The CDR1 and CDR2 encoded by the germline V gene (reference sequence) are SGHKS and YYEKEE. The trim is 4 bases for V and 0 bases for J, with a gap of 16 bases between the germline ends. Reading from cysteine to phenylalanine, the CDR3 counts 16 amino acids. The DNA shown is the 48-base CDR3, in frame from base 1. TCRbeta CDR3 regions were amplified from genomic DNA by means of the immunoSEQ Assay, a bias-controlled multiplex PCR. As for how the authors treated the data: The number of nucleated cells in each sample was estimated from the amplification of reference gene primers within the assay. Sequence reads were collapsed and filtered to measure the absolute abundance of every unique TCRbeta CDR3 rearrangement. For each sample, productive Simpson clonality was calculated as the square root of Simpson's diversity index across productive rearrangements. Here the immuneACCESS table is served through TCRdb, limited to in-frame sequences with V and J called. Missing clones are a known gap in these copies; in checked studies unresolved V genes cover under half, and the rest lacks a known reason. For V, J and clone size, that table is used; D and trimming come from the DNA. Recorded for this sample are about 63,000 clones; roughly 78% of them occurred a single time. The top ten hold over 25% of the sample.

Collaborating institutions collected whole blood in K2EDTA tubes following their own protocols. For TCRbeta analysis, collaborators shipped samples in one of three forms: frozen whole blood, isolated PBMCs, or DNA extracted from either of those sample types. Beyond this particular receptor, the publication reports: How much clinical and demographic metadata was included differed by source and by participant, and the metadata was provided uncurated.

The chain is assembled from TRBV5-5 and TRBJ1-2, with no reliable assignment of the D segment. Sample: peripheral blood. The TCR originated in a human donor in a cohort sampled during active COVID-19. The DNA reads TGTGCCAGCAGCCCGGCGGCTACTGGTCCTAACTATGGCTACACCTTC. Its product reads: CASSPAATGPNYGYTF.